The 29 T cell receptor beta chains in this list originate from one sample, sequenced in a study of tumor T cells in aggressive B-cell lymphoma. TCRdb keeps only in-frame clones here, not all; method: immunoSEQ multiplex PCR. The profile covers 1,500 to 2,000 clones, with about 93% appearing a single time and 7.5% to 8.5% taken by the ten largest. The specimen was tumor tissue. Every receptor here comes from an adult with diffuse large B cell lymphoma. Some clones in this sample may be carry-over from other donors' samples.

J is TRBJ2-1 and V is TRBV6-6; 7 bases are shared with TRBD2. This CDR3 is built from 16 residues. Germline V gives CDR1 MNHNY, CDR2 SVGAGI (reference sequence). J gave up 2 bases and V 2 bases, and 6 bases lay outside the gene matches. CDR3 amino acids: CASSYRTSDTYNEQFF. In DNA, the CDR3 is TGTGCCAGCAGTTACCGTACTAGCGACACCTACAATGAGCAGTTCTTC.

The CDR3 region has the DNA TGTGCCAGTAGTTTACCGGGACAGGGACACTATGGCTACACCTTC. This translates into CASSLPGQGHYGYTF. This chain joins TRBV19 and TRBJ1-2, with 9 bases fitting TRBD1. Trimming cost V 5 bases and J 3 bases; bases outside gene matches: 7. This CDR3 comprises 15 residues. CDR1 is LNHDA and CDR2 is SQIVND in the germline V gene (reference sequence).

The V call is TRBV29-1, the J call TRBJ2-6; TRBD1 matches 7 bases. Looked up from germline, CDR1 is SQVTM and CDR2 is ANQGSEA. The CDR3 extends over 16 amino acids. After removal of 6 bases from V and 2 bases from J, the junction contained 10 bases not matched to a gene. In nucleotides, the CDR3 is TGCAGCGTACCACACCCACAGGGGCCTGGGGCCAACGTCCTGACTTTC. It codes for CSVPHPQGPGANVLTF.

In nucleotides, the CDR3 is TGTGCCAGTAGTCCCCAGGGGACGGGACAGTTCAATCAGCCCCAGCATTTT. Protein product: CASSPQGTGQFNQPQHF. V and J are TRBV19 and TRBJ1-5, with 7 bases lining up with TRBD1. Germline trimming cut 5 bases from V and 3 bases from J; bases unmatched to any gene: 13. CDR1 is LNHDA, CDR2 SQIVND, per germline (reference sequence). There are 17 residues in the CDR3.

The V call is TRBV5-4, the J call TRBJ2-1; unclear D gene. Trimming stripped 5 bases from V and 8 bases from J, with 20 bases between. Per the germline V gene, CDR1 is SGHNT and CDR2 is YYREEE (reference sequence). The CDR3 runs 15 residues. The CDR3 coding sequence is TGTGCCAGCAGTCCCTGGGCCCCAATAAACCATGAGCAGTTCTTC. It yields the protein CASSPWAPINHEQFF.

Concerning this clone itself: One end of the junction fails to match germline, which may point to a read error. The V call is TRBV9, the J call TRBJ2-2; weak D call: TRBD2 (5 bases). CDR3 length: 15 amino acids. The germline gives CDR1 SGDLS, CDR2 YYNGEE. The CDR3 sequence: CASSVRAAGTGKLFF. CDR3 DNA: TGTGCCAGCAGCGTCCGGGCGGCGGGCACCGGGAAGCTGTTTTTT.

This chain uses TRBV29-1 with TRBJ2-2; tentative D call: TRBD1 (6 bases). Germline CDR1 and CDR2: SQVTM and ANQGSEA. The CDR3 length is 15 residues. The V and J ends lost 6 bases and 0 bases respectively, with 14 bases between them. DNA of the CDR3: TGCAGCGTCCAACAGGGACCCGCGAACACCGGGGAGCTGTTTTTT. Its translation: CSVQQGPANTGELFF.

The chain combines TRBV25-1 with TRBJ2-5; possibly TRBD1 for D (5 bases). V gave up 2 bases and J gave up 2 bases, with 18 bases separating them. The CDR3 is made up of 17 amino acids. Germline CDR1 MGHDK, CDR2 SYGVNS. The CDR3 reads CASSEAQNRLSQETQYF. The DNA for the CDR3 is TGTGCCAGCAGTGAAGCCCAAAACAGGCTATCTCAAGAGACCCAGTACTTC.

In DNA, the CDR3 is TGCAGCGTTGACCCGCACCGACGGGACCAAGAGACCCAGTACTTC. This translates into CSVDPHRRDQETQYF. The J gene is TRBJ2-5, the V gene TRBV29-1; D is unresolved. Trimming removed 3 bases at V and 0 bases at J, with 14 bases between. This CDR3 has 15 amino acids. Germline assignment: CDR1 SQVTM and CDR2 ANQGSEA.

This clone appeared once. The chain employs TRBV4-2 and TRBJ2-7; 7 bases are a match to TRBD2. This CDR3 is built from 16 residues. Germline V CDR1 and CDR2: LGHNA, YNFKEQ. V trimming: 0 bases; J trimming: 1 base; junction bases outside the gene matches: 6. DNA of the CDR3: TGTGCCAGCAGCCAAGATATCGGGGGGAATTCCTACGAGCAGTACTTC. It codes for CASSQDIGGNSYEQYF.

The chain joins TRBV5-1 to TRBJ1-6; 10 bases agree with TRBD1. Germline CDR1 is SGHRS and CDR2 is YFSETQ. The junction had 3 bases not matched to a gene; V was cut back by 5 bases and J by 7 bases. This CDR3 has 14 amino acids. CDR3 protein: CASRSGQGNSPLHF. The CDR3 DNA follows: TGCGCCAGCAGATCGGGACAGGGGAATTCACCCCTCCACTTT. The full variable domain, its missing parts supplied by reference TRBV5-1 and TRBJ1-6, is KAGVTQTPRYLIKTRGQQVTLSCSPISGHRSVSWYQQTPGQGLQFLFEYFSETQRNKGNFPGRFSGRQFSNSRSEMNVSTLELGDSALYLCASRSGQGNSPLHFGNGTRLTVT.

This chain joins TRBV25-1 and TRBJ1-1; D is perhaps TRBD1 (5 bases). This CDR3 is built from 15 residues. V gave up 1 base and J gave up 6 bases, with 15 bases separating them. Germline V gene lookup returns CDR1 MGHDK and CDR2 SYGVNS. CDR3: CASSESAGLVAEAFF. CDR3 bases: TGTGCCAGCAGTGAATCCGCAGGGTTGGTGGCTGAAGCTTTCTTT.

CDR3 residues: CASSAREGGNIQYF. CDR3 in DNA: TGTGCCAGTAGTGCACGGGAGGGCGGAAACATTCAGTACTTC. The chain recombines TRBV19 with TRBJ2-4; 8 positions match TRBD2. Trimming removed 5 bases from V and 6 bases from J; junction bases left unmatched: 6. This CDR3 has 14 amino acids. CDR1 LNHDA and CDR2 SQIVND come from the germline V gene (reference sequence). Complete variable domain (other parts from reference TRBV19 and TRBJ2-4): DGGITQSPKYLFRKEGQNVTLSCEQNLNHDAMYWYRQDPGQGLRLIYYSQIVNDFQKGDIAEGYSVSREKKESFPLTVTSAQKNPTAFYLCASSAREGGNIQYFGAGTRLSVL.

V gene TRBV7-3 combines with J gene TRBJ2-5, with D perhaps matching TRBD2 (5 bases). V lost 1 base and J 0 bases, leaving 12 bases between the germline ends. CDR3 length: 16 amino acids. Germline V lookup: CDR1 SGHTA, CDR2 FQGTGA. The CDR3: CASSLRVSANQETQYF. In nucleotides, the CDR3 is TGTGCCAGCAGCTTAAGGGTTAGCGCTAACCAAGAGACCCAGTACTTC.

This chain joins TRBV19 and TRBJ2-1; 9 bases match TRBD1. CDR3 length: 15 residues. CDR1 and CDR2 from the germline V gene are LNHDA and SQIVND (reference sequence). V trimming: 6 bases; J trimming: 6 bases; junction bases outside the gene matches: 9. The CDR3 spells CASRYGTGSFNEQFF. The DNA for the CDR3 is TGTGCCAGTAGGTATGGGACAGGGAGTTTCAATGAGCAGTTCTTC.

This chain connects TRBV19 to TRBJ1-1, with D possibly TRBD1 on 5 matching bases. CDR3 length: 12 amino acids. Germline CDR1 is LNHDA and CDR2 is SQIVND (reference sequence). Trimming took off 3 bases at V and 4 bases at J, with 6 bases between the two ends. The CDR3 loop reads CASSMGGTEAFF. CDR3 bases: TGTGCCAGTAGTATGGGGGGCACTGAAGCTTTCTTT.

The gene calls are TRBV9 and TRBJ2-2; D is possibly TRBD2 (6 bases). CDR3 size: 15 residues. The germline V gene encodes CDR1 SGDLS and CDR2 YYNGEE. The germline V and J ends were trimmed by 0 bases and 5 bases, with 11 bases remaining between them. Written as DNA, the CDR3 is TGTGCCAGCAGCGTAGCGGGAGTGGGTACCGGGGAGCTGTTTTTT. This gives the protein CASSVAGVGTGELFF.

This rearrangement joins TRBV30 to TRBJ2-5; D uncertain. The germline V gene encodes CDR1 GTSNPN and CDR2 SVGIG (reference sequence). V lost 3 bases to trimming and J lost 4 bases, with 9 bases between them. CDR3 size: 12 residues. DNA for the CDR3: TGTGCCTGGAGGGCTAGTGGAGAGACCCAGTACTTC. Residues: CAWRASGETQYF.

The chain employs TRBV6-6 and TRBJ1-1; 7 bases match TRBD1. The CDR3 is 14 residues long. Looked up from germline, CDR1 is MNHNY and CDR2 is SVGAGI (reference sequence). The V and J ends lost 6 bases and 6 bases, in that order; junction bases with no gene match: 10. CDR3 coding DNA: TGTGCCAGCAGCCTAGACAGGGTGATGTCTGAAGCTTTCTTT. This translates into CASSLDRVMSEAFF.

This chain links TRBV7-6 with TRBJ2-7, with TRBD1 matching over 11 bases. The germline CDR1 and CDR2 sequences are SGHVS and FNYEAQ. This CDR3 comprises 15 residues. Trimming took 1 base from V and 2 from J; bases not matched to a gene: 1. CDR3 sequence (DNA): TGTGCCAGCAGCTTAGAGGACAGGGGGCCCTACGAGCAGTACTTC. It translates to CASSLEDRGPYEQYF.

The chain employs TRBV6-1 and TRBJ1-1, with unresolved D. Germline V gene lookup returns CDR1 MNHNS and CDR2 SASEGT. Trimming shortened V by 5 bases and J by 0 bases, and 7 bases separated the two germline ends. This CDR3 is built from 13 residues. The CDR3 DNA is TGTGCCAGCAGTTTCCAGGTGAACACTGAAGCTTTCTTT. Its translation: CASSFQVNTEAFF.

J is TRBJ2-5 and V is TRBV13; 8 positions match TRBD1. The CDR3 covers 15 residues. J gave up 1 base and V 5 bases, and 6 bases lay outside the gene matches. Germline V gives CDR1 PRHDT, CDR2 FYEKMQ (reference sequence). The CDR3 protein is CASSPDRGGQETQYF. CDR3 sequence (DNA): TGTGCCAGCAGCCCAGACAGGGGAGGCCAAGAGACCCAGTACTTC.

This clone came up a few times. The chain uses TRBV12-2 and TRBJ1-1; the table's D call TRBD1 went unverified against the DNA. TRBV12-2 is a recognized pseudogene. The CDR3 spans 18 residues. The CDR3 sequence: CASRLGFGTQNKNTEAFF. The CDR3 DNA sequence: TGTGCAAGTCGCTTAGGGTTTGGGACACAGAATAAGAACACTGAAGCTTTCTTT.

The chain joins TRBV14 to TRBJ2-1; 8 bases map to TRBD1. The CDR3 extends over 17 amino acids. Germline V gene data show CDR1 as SGHDN and CDR2 as FVKESK. J gave up 7 bases and V 3 bases, and 14 bases lay outside the gene matches. The CDR3, as DNA: TGTGCCAGCAGCCATCGACAGGGGCAGCGCTACTATAATGAGCAGTTCTTC. Amino acids: CASSHRQGQRYYNEQFF.

This chain joins TRBV5-1 and TRBJ2-7; TRBD2 aligns across 8 bases. The CDR3 spans 15 residues. Losses at the gene ends were 4 bases for V and 3 bases for J; bases not matched to a gene: 9. Germline V lookup: CDR1 SGHRS, CDR2 YFSETQ. Written as DNA, the CDR3 is TGCGCCAGCAGCCAGGGAGTAGCGGGAATCTACGAGCAGTACTTC. It specifies CASSQGVAGIYEQYF.

The chain joins TRBV7-8 to TRBJ2-4; 15 nucleotides align to TRBD2. The CDR3 has 14 residues. CDR1 and CDR2 (germline): SGHVS, FQNEAQ. J gave up 10 bases and V 5 bases, and 3 bases lay outside the gene matches. The CDR3 nucleotides are TGTGCCAGCAGCCCTGGACTAGCGGGAGGGATTCAGTACTTC. Amino acids: CASSPGLAGGIQYF. Full variable domain (outside the CDR3, taken from reference TRBV7-8 and TRBJ2-4): GAGVSQSPRYKVAKRGQDVALRCDPISGHVSLFWYQQALGQGPEFLTYFQNEAQLDKSGLPSDRFFAERPEGSVSTLKIQRTQQEDSAVYLCASSPGLAGGIQYFGAGTRLSVL.

The rearrangement links TRBV25-1 to TRBJ2-6, with TRBD2 as a possible D gene (5 bases). V was clipped by 2 bases and J by 9 bases, with 11 bases between them. This CDR3 contains 14 residues. CDR1 MGHDK and CDR2 SYGVNS come from the germline V gene. The CDR3 spells CASSERGSFNVLTF. The CDR3 region has the DNA TGTGCCAGCAGTGAACGGGGTAGCTTCAACGTCCTGACTTTC.

The CDR3 protein is CAWSVKVRRQGASYEQYF. CDR3 DNA sequence: TGTGCCTGGAGTGTAAAGGTTAGGAGACAGGGGGCCTCCTACGAGCAGTACTTC. The chain combines TRBV30 with TRBJ2-7, with TRBD1 identical over 10 bases. Germline CDR1 is GTSNPN and CDR2 is SVGIG (reference sequence). There are 18 residues in the CDR3. V gave up 0 bases and J gave up 0 bases; unmatched junction bases: 11.

This chain links TRBV15 with TRBJ2-5, with 10 nucleotides matching TRBD2. CDR1 and CDR2 (germline): LNHNV, YYDKDF (reference sequence). The CDR3 has 17 amino acids. The ends lost 0 bases at V and 5 bases at J; junction bases unmatched: 9. In DNA, the CDR3 is TGTGCCACCAGCAGAGATGTTCGAGCGGGGGGGCCCGAGACCCAGTACTTC. Translation gives CATSRDVRAGGPETQYF.